This T cell receptor beta chain came from a study of cytomegalovirus exposure and HLA in healthy donors. In regard to this clone: Its target is unknown.

PCR primers comprised 60 Vbeta and 13 Jbeta primers. Original analysis: The count from a later analysis was 79 million or so unique TCR beta chains, 9.5 million to 13 million of them shared. Profiled with immunoSEQ multiplex PCR; TCRdb holds only in-frame clones, not every one. That table is the source of V, J and clone size, and D and trimming were worked out from the DNA. The table records 90,000 to 110,000 clones, about 80% of them present only once. The CDR3 is 12 amino acids. Trimming took 6 bases from V and 2 from J, leaving 7 bases between them. Germline V CDR1 and CDR2: SNHLY, FYNNEI. Study outcomes and limitations: With later analysis, a missense DCLRE1C variant became linked to TCR beta V- and J-gene trimming. TRBV6-2, TRBV6-3 and other indistinguishable V segments were excluded.

This clonotype originated in a man in his thirties or forties in good health and CMV-seronegative. The chain has TRBV2 and TRBJ1-2; the D is unclear. Source material: PBMCs. The CDR3 nucleotides read TGTGCCAGCAGCCCTCTCAACTATGGCTACACCTTC. Translating gives CASSPLNYGYTF.